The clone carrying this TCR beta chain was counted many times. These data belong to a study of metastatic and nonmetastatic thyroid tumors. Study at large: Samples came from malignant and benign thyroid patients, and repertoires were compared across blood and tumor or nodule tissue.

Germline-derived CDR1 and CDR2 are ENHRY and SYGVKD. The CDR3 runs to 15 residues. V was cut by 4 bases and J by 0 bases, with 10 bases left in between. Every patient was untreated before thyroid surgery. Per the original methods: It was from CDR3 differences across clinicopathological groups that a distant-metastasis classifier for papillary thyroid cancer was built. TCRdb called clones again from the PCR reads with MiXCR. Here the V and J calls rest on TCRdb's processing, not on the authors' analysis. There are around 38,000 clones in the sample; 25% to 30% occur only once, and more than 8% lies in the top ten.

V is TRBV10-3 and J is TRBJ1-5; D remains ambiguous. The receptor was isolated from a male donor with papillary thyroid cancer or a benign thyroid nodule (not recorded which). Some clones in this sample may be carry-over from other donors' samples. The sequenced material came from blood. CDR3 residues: CAISVTRNSNQPQHF. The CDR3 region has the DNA TGTGCCATCAGTGTGACACGCAATAGCAATCAGCCCCAGCATTTT.